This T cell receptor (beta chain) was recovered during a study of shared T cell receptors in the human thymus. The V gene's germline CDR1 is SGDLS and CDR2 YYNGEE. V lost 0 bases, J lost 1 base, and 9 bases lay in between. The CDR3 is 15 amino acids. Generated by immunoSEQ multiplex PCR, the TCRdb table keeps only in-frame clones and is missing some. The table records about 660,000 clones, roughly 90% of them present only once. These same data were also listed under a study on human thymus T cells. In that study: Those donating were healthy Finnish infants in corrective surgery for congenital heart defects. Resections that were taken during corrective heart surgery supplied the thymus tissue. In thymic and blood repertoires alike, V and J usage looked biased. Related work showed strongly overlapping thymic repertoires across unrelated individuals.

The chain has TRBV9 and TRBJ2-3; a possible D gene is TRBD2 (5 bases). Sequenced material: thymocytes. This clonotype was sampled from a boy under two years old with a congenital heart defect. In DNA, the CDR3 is TGTGCCAGCAGCGTAGTAAGCGGCCGCACAGATACGCAGTATTTT. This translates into CASSVVSGRTDTQYF.